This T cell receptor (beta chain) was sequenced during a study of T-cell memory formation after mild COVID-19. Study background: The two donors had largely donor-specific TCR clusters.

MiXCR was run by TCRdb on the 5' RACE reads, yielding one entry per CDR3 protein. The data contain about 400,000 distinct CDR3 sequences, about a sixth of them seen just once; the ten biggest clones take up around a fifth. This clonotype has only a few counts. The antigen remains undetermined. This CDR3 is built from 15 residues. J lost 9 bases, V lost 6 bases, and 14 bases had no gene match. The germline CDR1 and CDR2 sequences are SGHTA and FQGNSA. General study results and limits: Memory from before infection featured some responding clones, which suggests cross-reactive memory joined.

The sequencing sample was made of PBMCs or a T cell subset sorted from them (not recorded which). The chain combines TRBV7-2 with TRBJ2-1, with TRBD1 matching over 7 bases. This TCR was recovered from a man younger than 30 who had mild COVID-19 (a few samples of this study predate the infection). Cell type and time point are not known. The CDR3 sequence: CASRARQGTGSEQFF. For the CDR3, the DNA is TGTGCCAGCAGGGCCAGACAGGGAACGGGTAGTGAGCAGTTCTTC. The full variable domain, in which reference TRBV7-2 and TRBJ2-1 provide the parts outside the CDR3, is GAGVSQSPSNKVTEKGKDVELRCDPISGHTALYWYRQSLGQGLEFLIYFQGNSAPDKSGLPSDRFSAERTGGSVSTLTIQRTQQEDSAVYLCASRARQGTGSEQFFGPGTRLTVL.